This T cell receptor beta chain was sequenced during a study of response to subunit inactivated influenza vaccine. This CDR3 contains 13 residues. CDR1 and CDR2 (germline): MNHEY, SMNVEV (reference sequence). V lost 8 bases and J 10 bases, leaving 15 bases between the germline ends. TCRdb reanalysed the RT-PCR reads using MiXCR and keeps one entry per CDR3 protein. The table lists 530,000 or so distinct CDR3 sequences, roughly 27% of them singletons. This clonotype was sampled from a middle-aged man who received an inactivated influenza vaccine. The chain recombines TRBV27 with TRBJ1-6; D remains ambiguous. Material: CD4+ T cells sorted from PBMCs, obtained roughly 5 days after vaccination. The CDR3 reads CASGPQSWSPLHF. The CDR3 DNA reads as TGTGCCAGCGGCCCCCAAAGCTGGTCACCCCTCCACTTT.